The 23 T cell receptor beta chains listed next were all sequenced from one sample in a study of post-analysis software for immune sequencing data (dated by TCRdb to between 2014 and 2016). The library relied on PCR. TCRdb lists the instrument as Illumina HiSeq 2500. To reduce PCR and sequencing biases, unique molecular identifiers were incorporated into the TCR beta cDNA libraries. TCRdb took the public reads, trimmed them with fastp at Q25, ran MiXCR for clone calling and kept in-frame beta chains. One record per CDR3 amino acid sequence lists the most common genes and DNA. In this sample the table shows hundreds of thousands of distinct CDR3 sequences, approximately 38% of which occur a single time. About 8% of the sample comes from the top ten. General study outcomes and caveats: A handful of TRBV segments, including TRBV5-6, TRBV5-1 and TRBV20-1, were significantly more frequent in patients than controls.

These receptors' targets are unknown. What was sequenced was blood. These receptors were taken from a girl aged 2 to 9 with multiple sclerosis.

This clonotype was detected a few times. The rearrangement joins TRBV12-3 or TRBV12-4 to TRBJ1-2; D is unclear. V lost 5 bases to trimming and J lost 4 bases, with 5 bases between them. The CDR3 runs 11 residues. CDR3 DNA sequence: TGTGCCAGCAGTCAAATCTATGGCTACACCTTC. It codes for CASSQIYGYTF.

The chain recombines TRBV2 with TRBJ2-1; D not resolved. Per germline, CDR1 SNHLY and CDR2 FYNNEI. The V end was cut by 6 bases, the J end by 5 bases, with 20 bases between. The CDR3 is made up of 16 amino acids. The CDR3 reads CASSEQQSIGNNEQFF. CDR3 nucleotides: TGTGCCAGCAGCGAACAACAGTCCATAGGTAACAATGAGCAGTTCTTC.

This clonotype was seen only a few times. The V call is TRBV6-6, the J call TRBJ2-7, with 12 bases aligning to TRBD2. With V trimmed by 9 bases and J by 2 bases, 2 bases remained unmatched. From germline, CDR1 is MNHNY and CDR2 SVGAGI (reference sequence). The CDR3 has 13 residues. For the CDR3, the DNA is TGTGCCAGTGGACTAGCGGGGCCCTACGAGCAGTACTTC. It is translated as CASGLAGPYEQYF.

There are a few counts of this clonotype. The chain combines TRBV27 with TRBJ2-1, with 7 bases that match TRBD1. The CDR3 covers 16 residues. CDR1 is MNHEY and CDR2 is SMNVEV in the germline V gene (reference sequence). The V segment lost 5 bases and the J segment 6 bases; nucleotides outside the gene matches: 13. CDR3 bases: TGTGCCAGCAGTCCCTTGACAGGGTTTTTTGCCAATGAGCAGTTCTTC. It yields the protein CASSPLTGFFANEQFF.

This clonotype showed up just a few times. The DNA for the CDR3 is TGTGCCAGCAGGGGGGGGGACCACGCCTACGAGCAGTACTTC. This sequence encodes CASRGGDHAYEQYF. This chain uses TRBV28 with TRBJ2-7, with TRBD2 matching over 7 bases. V trimming: 6 bases; J trimming: 2 bases; junction bases outside the gene matches: 7. The germline V gene encodes CDR1 MDHEN and CDR2 SYDVKM. The CDR3 covers 14 residues.

A few counts support this clonotype. J is TRBJ2-2 and V is TRBV29-1; 12 bases are a match to TRBD2. The CDR3 has 17 residues. The V segment lost 4 bases and the J segment 8 bases; nucleotides outside the gene matches: 14. In germline, CDR1 is SQVTM, CDR2 ANQGSEA. The chain's CDR3 is CSVVSPTSGSEWGELFF. The DNA of the CDR3 is TGCAGCGTTGTATCCCCGACTAGCGGGAGTGAATGGGGGGAGCTGTTTTTT.

This clonotype has ten or more counts. This chain uses TRBV4-1 with TRBJ2-5; TRBD1 is a possible D gene (5 bases). Trimming removed 4 bases from V and 5 bases from J, with 17 bases in between. CDR3 length: 15 amino acids. Germline V gives CDR1 MGHRA, CDR2 YSYEKL. The CDR3 region has the DNA TGCGCCAGCAGCCGAGGTGACGTCAGGGATGAGACCCAGTACTTC. Encoded protein: CASSRGDVRDETQYF.

The rearrangement links TRBV20-1 to TRBJ2-7; D gene uncertain. The CDR3 contains 15 residues. The germline gives CDR1 DFQATT, CDR2 SNEGSKA (reference sequence). The ends were cut back, 6 bases at V and 2 bases at J, with 20 bases in the middle. CDR3 DNA sequence: TGCAGTGCCACGGACCGACTTCAGTACCCCTACGAGCAGTACTTC. Amino acids: CSATDRLQYPYEQYF.

The chain's CDR3 is CASSGEADTQYF. The CDR3, as DNA: TGTGCCAGCAGCGGAGAAGCAGATACGCAGTATTTT. This chain joins TRBV9 and TRBJ2-3; D unclear. CDR1 is SGDLS and CDR2 is YYNGEE in the germline V gene. Trimming cost V 3 bases and J 4 bases, with 6 bases left between them. The CDR3 covers 12 residues.

This rearrangement joins TRBV29-1 to TRBJ2-4, with TRBD2 identical over 7 bases. CDR1 and CDR2 from the germline V gene are SQVTM and ANQGSEA. This CDR3 region has 15 residues. The trim removed 6 bases at V and 0 bases at J, leaving 8 bases unmatched. For the CDR3, the DNA is TGCAGCGTAACCACCCTAGCGGTAGCCAAAAACATTCAGTACTTC. Translation: CSVTTLAVAKNIQYF.

In regard to this clonotype: The germline gene is not matched at one end of the junction; a read error may be the cause. The rearrangement links TRBV11-2 to TRBJ2-2, with a possible D match to TRBD2 (5 bases). This CDR3 spans 13 amino acids. Germline CDR1 reads SGHAT; CDR2 reads FQNNGV. The CDR3 DNA reads as TGTGCCAGCAGCTTAGAGAGGGCCGGGAAGCTGTTTTTT. It translates to CASSLERAGKLFF.

V is TRBV24-1 and J is TRBJ2-5; TRBD1 matches 10 bases. V dropped 3 bases and J dropped 4; count of bases not matched to a gene: 4. The germline CDR1 and CDR2 sequences are KGHDR and SFDVKD. The CDR3 spans 15 residues. CDR3: CATSDGGQGLETQYF. The CDR3, as DNA: TGTGCCACCAGTGATGGGGGACAGGGGCTAGAGACCCAGTACTTC.

The genes are TRBV28 and TRBJ2-7; 10 bases map to TRBD2. The J segment lost 4 bases and the V segment lost 2 bases, leaving 5 bases of the junction unmatched. Germline values: CDR1 MDHEN, CDR2 SYDVKM. The CDR3 consists of 15 residues. The CDR3 reads CASSLIASGRYEQYF. In DNA form, the CDR3 reads TGTGCCAGCAGTTTAATAGCTAGCGGGAGATACGAGCAGTACTTC.

The chain carries TRBV6-2 or TRBV6-3 and TRBJ2-7; D might be TRBD1 or TRBD2, each matching 5 bases. The CDR3 length is 13 residues. Trimming pared 3 bases from V and 6 bases from J, leaving 12 bases between. Germline V gene lookup returns CDR1 MNHEY and CDR2 SVGEGT. The CDR3 DNA reads TGTGCCAGCAGTTATCGGGACCATCGCGAGCAGTACTTC. Translation: CASSYRDHREQYF.

This sequence joins TRBV24-1 and TRBJ2-1, with no clear D. The CDR3 is 14 residues long. In germline, CDR1 is KGHDR, CDR2 SFDVKD. V shed 3 bases and J shed 6 bases, with 11 bases lying between them. Written as DNA, the CDR3 is TGTGCCACCAGTGATACACGGACGAGCAATGAGCAGTTCTTC. This sequence encodes CATSDTRTSNEQFF.

This chain uses TRBV7-3 with TRBJ2-1, with TRBD2 identical over 10 bases. The CDR3 runs to 17 residues. The J segment lost 2 bases and the V segment lost 2 bases, leaving 6 bases of the junction unmatched. The germline V gene encodes CDR1 SGHTA and CDR2 FQGTGA. This CDR3 is CASSLGIAGGTYNEQFF. Written as DNA, the CDR3 is TGTGCCAGCAGCTTAGGGATAGCGGGAGGAACCTACAATGAGCAGTTCTTC.

This clonotype was seen a handful of times. The chain employs TRBV10-3 and TRBJ1-2, with a possible D match to TRBD1 (5 bases). The CDR3 totals 14 residues. The V gene's germline CDR1 is ENHRY and CDR2 SYGVKD. The V end was cut by 4 bases, the J end by 1 base, with 10 bases between. The DNA for the CDR3 is TGTGCCATCAGTGCGGGACGGAGTAACTATGGCTACACCTTC. Translating it yields CAISAGRSNYGYTF.

This chain uses TRBV24-1 with TRBJ2-3; maybe TRBD2 (6 bases). CDR1 and CDR2 from the germline V gene are KGHDR and SFDVKD. The CDR3 sequence is 17 residues long. Trimming left V 7 bases short and J 1 base short, with 20 bases between. This CDR3 is CATSLPGLKQCTDTQYF. The CDR3 DNA sequence: TGTGCCACCAGCCTCCCGGGACTCAAGCAATGCACAGATACGCAGTATTTT.

Worth noting for this clonotype: A read error may account for a junction end that differs from germline. The CDR3 sequence is CASSPGTGSTDAQYF. The CDR3 nucleotides are TGTGCCAGCAGTCCTGGGACAGGGAGCACAGATGCGCAGTATTTT. The V and J genes are TRBV12-3 or TRBV12-4 and TRBJ2-3, with 9 bases that match TRBD1. This CDR3 is built from 15 residues.

The J gene is TRBJ2-1, the V gene TRBV29-1; 8 nucleotides line up with TRBD1. Germline V gives CDR1 SQVTM, CDR2 ANQGSEA. The V segment lost 6 bases and the J segment 8 bases; nucleotides outside the gene matches: 15. The CDR3 covers 15 residues. Here the CDR3 DNA reads TGCAGCGTGATGGGCAGGCAGGGGGCGCAGGATGAGCAGTTCTTC. Protein: CSVMGRQGAQDEQFF.

The rearrangement joins TRBV7-9 to TRBJ2-1; 8 positions match TRBD1. This CDR3 comprises 16 residues. The junction had 7 bases not matched to a gene; V was cut back by 2 bases and J by 4 bases. Germline CDR1 and CDR2: SEHNR and FQNEAQ (reference sequence). The CDR3 reads CASSLRDRTGYNEQFF. The CDR3 coding sequence is TGTGCCAGCAGCTTAAGGGACCGGACAGGGTACAATGAGCAGTTCTTC.

This clonotype appeared a single time. In DNA, the CDR3 is TGTGCCAGCAGCTTAATGGGCACAAGTAATTCACCCCTCCACTTT. Its translation: CASSLMGTSNSPLHF. V and J are TRBV7-8 and TRBJ1-6; D call uncertain. V was clipped by 2 bases and J by 6 bases, with 11 bases between them. The CDR3 is 15 amino acids. CDR1 SGHVS and CDR2 FQNEAQ come from the germline V gene.

In this sample, this clonotype turned up once. The chain has TRBV6-5 and TRBJ2-4; tentative D call: TRBD2 (7 bases). The J call may not be correct, given that the DNA end is closer to TRBJ2-7. Germline V gene sequence: CDR1 MNHEY, CDR2 SVGAGI. CDR3 length equals 13 residues. The chain's CDR3 is CASTGGGEHEQYF. The CDR3 DNA reads as TGTGCCAGCACGGGCGGGGGCGAACACGAGCAGTACTTC.